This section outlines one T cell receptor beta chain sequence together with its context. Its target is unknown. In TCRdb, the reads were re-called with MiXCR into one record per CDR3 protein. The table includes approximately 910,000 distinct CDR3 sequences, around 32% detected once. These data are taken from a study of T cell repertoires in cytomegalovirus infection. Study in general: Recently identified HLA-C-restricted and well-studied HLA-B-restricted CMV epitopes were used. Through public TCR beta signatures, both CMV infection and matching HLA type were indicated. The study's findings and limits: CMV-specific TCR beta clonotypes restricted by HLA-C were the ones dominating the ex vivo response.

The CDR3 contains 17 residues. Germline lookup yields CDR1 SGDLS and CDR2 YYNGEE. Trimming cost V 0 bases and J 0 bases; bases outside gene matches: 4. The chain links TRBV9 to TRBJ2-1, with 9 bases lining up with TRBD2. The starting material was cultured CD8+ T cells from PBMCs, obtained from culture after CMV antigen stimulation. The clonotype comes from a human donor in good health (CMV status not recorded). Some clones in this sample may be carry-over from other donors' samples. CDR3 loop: CASSVGGGGGSYNEQFF. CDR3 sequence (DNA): TGTGCCAGCAGCGTAGGGGGCGGGGGGGGCTCCTACAATGAGCAGTTCTTC.